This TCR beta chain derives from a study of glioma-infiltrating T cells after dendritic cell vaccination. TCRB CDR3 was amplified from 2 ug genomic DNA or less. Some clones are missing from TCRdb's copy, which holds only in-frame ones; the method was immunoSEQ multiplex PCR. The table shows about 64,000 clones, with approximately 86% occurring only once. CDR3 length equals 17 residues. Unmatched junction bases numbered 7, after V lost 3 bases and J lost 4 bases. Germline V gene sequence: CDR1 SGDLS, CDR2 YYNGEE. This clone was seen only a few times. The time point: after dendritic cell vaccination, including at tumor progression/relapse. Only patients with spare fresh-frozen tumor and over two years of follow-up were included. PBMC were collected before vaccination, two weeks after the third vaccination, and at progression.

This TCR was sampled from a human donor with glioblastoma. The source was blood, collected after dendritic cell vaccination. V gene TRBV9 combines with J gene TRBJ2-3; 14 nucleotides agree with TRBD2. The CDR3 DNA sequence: TGTGCCAGCAGCGCCAGGGGACTAGCGGGAGTGGCAGATACGCAGTATTTT. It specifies CASSARGLAGVADTQYF.